The next 27 T cell receptor beta chains were all read from a single sample in a study of regulatory T cells in long-lasting Graves disease. Time point noted: persistent/refractory GD, antithyroid drugs over 5 years with positive TRAb. PBMCs were the source of the RNA used for TCR sequencing. To make TCR beta libraries, researchers used iRepertoire HTBI primers and Arm-PCR of CDR3 regions. TCRdb passed the multiplex PCR reads through MiXCR, listing each CDR3 protein once. The sample lists under 500,000 distinct CDR3 sequences, less than 25% occurring once. Sequencing was performed on peripheral blood mononuclear cells (PBMCs), taken when the disease was refractory, from a patient treated with antithyroid drugs. All receptors come from a female donor with Graves disease.

V gene TRBV6-1 combines with J gene TRBJ2-2, with a possible D match to TRBD1 (5 bases). This CDR3 has 14 amino acids. V was trimmed by 5 bases and J by 3 bases, leaving 10 bases between them. CDR1 and CDR2 from the germline V gene are MNHNS and SASEGT. The CDR3 reads CASSHQGYTGELFF. CDR3 nucleotide sequence: TGTGCCAGCAGTCATCAGGGTTACACCGGGGAGCTGTTTTTT.

This clonotype was picked up a small number of times. The CDR3 loop is CATSRSRDRGLSPLHF. The CDR3 coding sequence is TGTGCCACCAGCAGGTCCCGGGACAGGGGGCTTTCACCCCTCCACTTT. The V and J genes are TRBV15 and TRBJ1-6, with 12 bases fitting TRBD1. CDR3 length: 16 residues. Per germline, CDR1 LNHNV and CDR2 YYDKDF (reference sequence). The ends lost 3 bases at V and 9 bases at J; junction bases unmatched: 6. Filled out from reference TRBV15 and TRBJ1-6, the complete variable domain reads DAMVIQNPRYQVTQFGKPVTLSCSQTLNHNVMYWYQQKSSQAPKLLFHYYDKDFNNEADTPDNFQSRRPNTSFCFLDIRSPGLGDTAMYLCATSRSRDRGLSPLHFGNGTRLTVT.

At least ten counts were recorded for this clonotype. The V call is TRBV20-1, the J call TRBJ2-2; the D call may be TRBD1 or TRBD2 (5 bases each). This CDR3 region has 15 residues. Germline CDR1 is DFQATT and CDR2 is SNEGSKA (reference sequence). The V gene lost 5 bases and the J gene lost 2 bases, with 15 bases spanning the gap. CDR3 region: CSAVDIGTNTGELFF. The CDR3 DNA follows: TGCAGTGCTGTTGATATTGGGACCAACACCGGGGAGCTGTTTTTT.

This chain uses TRBV7-3 with TRBJ2-1; TRBD2 agrees at 8 bases. J gave up 8 bases and V 5 bases, and 11 bases lay outside the gene matches. Germline CDR1 is SGHTA and CDR2 is FQGTGA. This CDR3 is 15 amino acids long. This CDR3 reads CASSQGLGNRDEQFF. In DNA, the CDR3 is TGTGCCAGCAGCCAGGGACTAGGTAATCGGGATGAGCAGTTCTTC. The complete variable domain, with remaining parts taken from reference TRBV7-3 and TRBJ2-1, reads GAGVSQTPSNKVTEKGKYVELRCDPISGHTALYWYRQSLGQGPEFLIYFQGTGAADDSGLPNDRFFAVRPEGSVSTLKIQRTERGDSAVYLCASSQGLGNRDEQFFGPGTRLTVL.

This chain connects TRBV7-2 to TRBJ2-7; 9 bases fit TRBD1. The CDR3 consists of 14 residues. V lost 7 bases to trimming and J lost 4 bases; unmatched junction nucleotides: 8. Germline V gene lookup returns CDR1 SGHTA and CDR2 FQGNSA. Here the CDR3 reads CASTPGQGIYEQYF. The CDR3 bases are TGTGCCAGCACCCCGGGACAGGGTATTTACGAGCAGTACTTC.

As concerns this clonotype: Just one base apart from a much larger clone, this may be a read error. This sequence joins TRBV7-2 and TRBJ2-2; 7 bases line up with TRBD1. This CDR3 comprises 11 residues. Germline CDR1 is SGHTA and CDR2 is FQGNSA. V trimming: 10 bases; J trimming: 6 bases; junction bases outside the gene matches: 2. The CDR3 protein is CATTGAGELFF. CDR3 sequence (DNA): TGTGCCACCACAGGGGCCGGGGAGCTGTTTTTT.

In this sample, this clonotype turned up many times. Germline is not matched at one junction end, which may reflect a read error. J is TRBJ2-7 and V is TRBV5-1; 13 bases align to TRBD2. This CDR3 comprises 15 residues. Germline CDR1 SGHRS, CDR2 YFSETQ. CDR3 sequence (DNA): TGTGCCAGCAGCCCTCGGACTAGCGGGAGCCACGAGCAGTACTTC. As protein: CASSPRTSGSHEQYF.

Turning to this clonotype: One junction end disagrees with the germline gene, perhaps due to a read error. The gene calls are TRBV5-1 and TRBJ1-2, with a possible D match to TRBD1 (5 bases). Germline assignment: CDR1 SGHRS and CDR2 YFSETQ. This CDR3 comprises 15 residues. In DNA form, the CDR3 reads TGTGCCAGCAGCTCCAAGGGGTTGGACGACTATGGCTACACCTTC. This gives the protein CASSSKGLDDYGYTF. The full variable domain, with the rest looked up from reference TRBV5-1 and TRBJ1-2, is KAGVTQTPRYLIKTRGQQVTLSCSPISGHRSVSWYQQTPGQGLQFLFEYFSETQRNKGNFPGRFSGRQFSNSRSEMNVSTLELGDSALYLCASSSKGLDDYGYTFGSGTRLTVV.

Details on this clonotype: Being one base from a much bigger clone, this may be a read error. The J gene is TRBJ2-5, the V gene TRBV5-4; no reliable D call. The CDR3 loop spans 14 amino acids. Germline V gives CDR1 SGHNT, CDR2 YYREEE (reference sequence). The CDR3 DNA is TGTGCCGGCAGCTTGGATTGGGGTCAAGAGACCCAGTACTTC. Translating gives CAGSLDWGQETQYF.

This clonotype was picked up a small number of times. The gene calls are TRBV12-3 or TRBV12-4 and TRBJ2-2, with TRBD2 matching 9 bases. The CDR3 runs to 14 residues. V dropped 6 bases and J dropped 7; count of bases not matched to a gene: 6. CDR3 nucleotide sequence: TGTGCCAGCAGGCTCAGGACTAGCGTCGGGGAGCTGTTTTTT. It encodes CASRLRTSVGELFF.

This clonotype was counted once. The rearrangement uses TRBV11-3 and TRBJ2-3; 14 positions match TRBD2. The germline gives CDR1 SGHNT, CDR2 YENEEA. This CDR3 has 15 amino acids. V shed 4 bases, J shed 5 bases, and the junction held 2 bases outside the gene matches. DNA of the CDR3: TGTGCCAGCAGCTGGGGACTAGCGGGAGTAGATACGCAGTATTTT. Protein: CASSWGLAGVDTQYF.

At least ten counts were recorded for this clonotype. The CDR3 bases are TGTGCCAGCAGCTTAGTCCCGGGAGTCAGGGAGCAGTACTTC. It specifies CASSLVPGVREQYF. The chain joins TRBV7-2 to TRBJ2-7; possible D gene TRBD2, 6 bases. The CDR3 totals 14 residues. The V gene lost 1 base and the J gene lost 7 bases, with 14 bases spanning the gap. Germline V gives CDR1 SGHTA, CDR2 FQGNSA.

This clonotype was counted at least ten times. The chain joins TRBV28 to TRBJ2-6, with a possible D match to TRBD2 (5 bases). The CDR3 runs to 17 residues. Trimming removed 6 bases at V and 0 bases at J, with 15 bases between. Germline V lookup: CDR1 MDHEN, CDR2 SYDVKM. CDR3 coding DNA: TGTGCCAGCAGACAAGGACTTTCCAGCTCTGGGGCCAACGTCCTGACTTTC. This sequence encodes CASRQGLSSSGANVLTF.

Ten or more counts support this clonotype. V usage is TRBV6-1 and J usage is TRBJ1-5; unclear D gene. This CDR3 has 15 residues. Trimming removed 8 bases from V and 2 bases from J, with 16 bases in between. Germline V gene sequence: CDR1 MNHNS, CDR2 SASEGT. The CDR3 spells CASLEGGRGNQPQHF. The CDR3 bases are TGTGCCAGCCTCGAGGGAGGGAGGGGCAATCAGCCCCAGCATTTT.

This clonotype was picked up many times. This sequence joins TRBV28 and TRBJ1-1, with D tentatively TRBD1 (5 bases). Trimming took 3 bases from V and 4 from J, leaving 15 bases between them. Germline V gene data show CDR1 as MDHEN and CDR2 as SYDVKM. The CDR3 contains 15 residues. The CDR3 reads CASSFPGRDVTEAFF. In DNA, the CDR3 is TGTGCCAGCAGTTTTCCTGGTAGGGACGTCACTGAAGCTTTCTTT.

This chain connects TRBV7-3 to TRBJ2-4; no firm D call. The CDR3 sequence is 18 residues long. CDR1 SGHTA and CDR2 FQGTGA come from the germline V gene. The V gene lost 3 bases and the J gene lost 0 bases, with 18 bases spanning the gap. DNA of the CDR3: TGTGCCAGCAGCTTCAGTAGCCATGGGGTTCTAGCCAAAAACATTCAGTACTTC. Its translation is CASSFSSHGVLAKNIQYF.

This clonotype was counted ten times or more. CDR3 coding DNA: TGTGCCAGCAGTTTCGGGCCGCCCTATAATTCACCCCTCCACTTT. Protein product: CASSFGPPYNSPLHF. The chain employs TRBV12-3 or TRBV12-4 and TRBJ1-6; D ambiguous. CDR3 size: 15 residues. Trimming removed 3 bases at V and 2 bases at J, with 8 bases between.

The chain joins TRBV20-1 to TRBJ2-5; D tentatively fits TRBD1 or TRBD2 (5 bases each). With 7 bases removed from V and 5 bases from J, the gap between germline ends came to 14 bases. Germline V lookup: CDR1 DFQATT, CDR2 SNEGSKA (reference sequence). The CDR3 is made up of 12 amino acids. CDR3 amino acids: CSVRGLGETQYF. Here the CDR3 DNA reads TGCAGTGTGAGGGGCCTGGGGGAGACCCAGTACTTC.

This clonotype was detected ten times or more. The chain has TRBV28 and TRBJ1-2; no firm D call. Trimming left V 7 bases short and J 7 bases short, with 13 bases between. Germline values: CDR1 MDHEN, CDR2 SYDVKM. The CDR3 extends over 12 amino acids. CDR3 amino acids: CASTSVPVGYTF. For the CDR3, the DNA is TGTGCCAGCACGTCGGTCCCAGTTGGCTACACCTTC.

This clonotype was recorded at least ten times. The rearrangement joins TRBV6-1 to TRBJ1-3; D call uncertain. CDR1 MNHNS and CDR2 SASEGT come from the germline V gene. CDR3 length: 16 amino acids. The V end lost 6 bases, the J end lost 0 bases, and 15 bases lay between the germline ends. The CDR3 coding sequence is TGTGCCAGCAGCGTAAACGAAGCCAACTCTGGAAACACCATATATTTT. Protein sequence: CASSVNEANSGNTIYF.

There are a few counts of this clonotype. DNA of the CDR3: TGCAGCGTCAAACATTTAAGCCTTGAAGCTTTCTTT. Its protein is CSVKHLSLEAFF. The V call is TRBV29-1, the J call TRBJ1-1; D gene uncertain. Trimming cost V 6 bases and J 7 bases, with 15 bases left between them. The CDR3 sequence is 12 residues long. Germline V gene data show CDR1 as SQVTM and CDR2 as ANQGSEA.

This clonotype was picked up one time. This chain uses TRBV2 with TRBJ2-2; TRBD1 agrees at 7 bases. CDR1 is SNHLY and CDR2 is FYNNEI in the germline V gene. The CDR3 loop spans 16 amino acids. The V segment lost 6 bases and the J segment 5 bases; nucleotides outside the gene matches: 12. The CDR3 sequence is CASSDSLDRRTGELFF. CDR3 bases: TGTGCCAGCAGCGATTCCTTGGACAGGCGGACCGGGGAGCTGTTTTTT.

Only a few counts were recorded for this clonotype. This chain connects TRBV6-1 to TRBJ2-5; D remains unclear. CDR3 length: 15 amino acids. V was cut by 1 base and J by 5 bases, with 14 bases left in between. The germline V gene encodes CDR1 MNHNS and CDR2 SASEGT. The CDR3 nucleotides read TGTGCCAGCAGTGAAGAGGGATTACGAAGGGAGACCCAGTACTTC. It is translated as CASSEEGLRRETQYF.

Only a few counts were recorded for this clonotype. This sequence joins TRBV4-3 and TRBJ1-4, with D perhaps matching TRBD1 (5 bases). This CDR3 contains 14 residues. V lost 0 bases to trimming and J lost 7 bases, with 9 bases between them. Germline V CDR1 and CDR2: LGHNA, YSLEER. The DNA for the CDR3 is TGCGCCAGCAGCCAAGATCGGGGCCGTGAAAAACTGTTTTTT. This codes for CASSQDRGREKLFF.

This sequence joins TRBV28 and TRBJ2-5; TRBD1 is a possible D gene (6 bases). This CDR3 is built from 15 residues. With 6 bases removed from V and 5 bases from J, the gap between germline ends came to 19 bases. Germline V gives CDR1 MDHEN, CDR2 SYDVKM. Written as DNA, the CDR3 is TGTGCCAGCAGGGATCGGACAGTCAGCGGCGAGACCCAGTACTTC. Its translation: CASRDRTVSGETQYF. The complete variable domain, with remaining parts taken from reference TRBV28 and TRBJ2-5, reads DVKVTQSSRYLVKRTGEKVFLECVQDMDHENMFWYRQDPGLGLRLIYFSYDVKMKEKGDIPEGYSVSREKKERFSLILESASTNQTSMYLCASRDRTVSGETQYFGPGTRLLVL.

The sample holds a few counts of this clonotype. The chain has TRBV9 and TRBJ1-2; D is undetermined. V gave up 3 bases and J gave up 8 bases, with 8 bases separating them. CDR3 length equals 11 residues. Germline V CDR1 and CDR2: SGDLS, YYNGEE. CDR3 amino acids: CASSGGGGYTF. Here the CDR3 DNA reads TGTGCCAGCAGCGGCGGAGGGGGCTACACCTTC.

This clonotype was recorded at least ten times. The gene calls are TRBV6-1 and TRBJ1-6; D call uncertain. The germline V gene encodes CDR1 MNHNS and CDR2 SASEGT. The CDR3 totals 20 residues. The V gene lost 7 bases and the J gene lost 0 bases, with 25 bases spanning the gap. The CDR3 is CASKPRRLSPSASYNSPLHF. As DNA, the CDR3 is TGTGCCAGCAAACCGCGTAGACTTTCCCCTTCGGCCTCCTATAATTCACCCCTCCACTTT.